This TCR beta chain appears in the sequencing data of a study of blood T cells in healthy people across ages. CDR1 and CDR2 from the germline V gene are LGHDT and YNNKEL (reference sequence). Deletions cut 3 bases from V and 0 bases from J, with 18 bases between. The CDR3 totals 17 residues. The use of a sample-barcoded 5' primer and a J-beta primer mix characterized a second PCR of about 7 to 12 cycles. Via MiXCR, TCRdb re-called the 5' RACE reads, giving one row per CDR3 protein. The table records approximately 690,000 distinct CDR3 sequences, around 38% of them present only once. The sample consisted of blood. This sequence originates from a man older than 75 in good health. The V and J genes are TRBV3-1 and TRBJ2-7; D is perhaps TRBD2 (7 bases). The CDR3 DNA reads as TGTGCCAGCAGCCACCCGAGGGGGAGGGAGACCTCCTACGAGCAGTACTTC. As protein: CASSHPRGRETSYEQYF.